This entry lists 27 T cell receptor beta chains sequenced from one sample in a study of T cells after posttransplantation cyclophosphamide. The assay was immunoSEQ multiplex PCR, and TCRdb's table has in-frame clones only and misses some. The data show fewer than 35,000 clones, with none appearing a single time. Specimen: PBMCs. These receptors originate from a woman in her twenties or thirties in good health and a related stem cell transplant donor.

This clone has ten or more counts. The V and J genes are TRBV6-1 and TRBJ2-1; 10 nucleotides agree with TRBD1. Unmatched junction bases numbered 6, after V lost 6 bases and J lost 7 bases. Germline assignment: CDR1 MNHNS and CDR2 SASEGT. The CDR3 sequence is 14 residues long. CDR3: CASRRTGGGNEQFF. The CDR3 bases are TGTGCCAGCAGGAGGACAGGGGGAGGAAATGAGCAGTTCTTC.

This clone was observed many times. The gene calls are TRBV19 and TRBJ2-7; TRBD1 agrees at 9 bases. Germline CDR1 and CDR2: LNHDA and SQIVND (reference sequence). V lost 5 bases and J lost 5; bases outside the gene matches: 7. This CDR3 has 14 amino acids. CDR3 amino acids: CASSVPGQGNEQYF. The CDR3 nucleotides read TGTGCCAGTAGTGTTCCGGGACAGGGAAACGAGCAGTACTTC.

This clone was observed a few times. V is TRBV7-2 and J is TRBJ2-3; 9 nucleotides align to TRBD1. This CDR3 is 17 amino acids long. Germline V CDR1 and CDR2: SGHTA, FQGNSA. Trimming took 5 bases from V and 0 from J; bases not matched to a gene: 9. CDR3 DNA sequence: TGTGCCAGCAGCAACAGGGGGCCCTTTACTAGCACAGATACGCAGTATTTT. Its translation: CASSNRGPFTSTDTQYF.

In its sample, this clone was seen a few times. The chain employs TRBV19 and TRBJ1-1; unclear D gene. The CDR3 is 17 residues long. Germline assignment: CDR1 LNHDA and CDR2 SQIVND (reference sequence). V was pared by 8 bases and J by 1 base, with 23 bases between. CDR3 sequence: CASGKNRALFTNTEAFF. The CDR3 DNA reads TGTGCCAGTGGAAAGAACAGAGCCCTCTTTACGAACACTGAAGCTTTCTTT.

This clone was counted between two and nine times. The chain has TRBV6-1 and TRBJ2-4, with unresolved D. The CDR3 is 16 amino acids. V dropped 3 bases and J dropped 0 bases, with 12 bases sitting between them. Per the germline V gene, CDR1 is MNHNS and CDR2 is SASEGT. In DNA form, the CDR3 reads TGTGCCAGCAGTGATTCCAGGCCTCTAGCCAAAAACATTCAGTACTTC. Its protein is CASSDSRPLAKNIQYF.

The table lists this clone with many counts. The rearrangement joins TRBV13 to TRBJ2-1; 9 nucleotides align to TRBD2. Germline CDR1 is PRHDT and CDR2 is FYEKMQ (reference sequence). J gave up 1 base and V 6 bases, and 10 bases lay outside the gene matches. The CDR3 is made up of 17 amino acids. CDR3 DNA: TGTGCCAGCAGGATGACCGGCGGGGGGGAATCCTACAATGAGCAGTTCTTC. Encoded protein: CASRMTGGGESYNEQFF.

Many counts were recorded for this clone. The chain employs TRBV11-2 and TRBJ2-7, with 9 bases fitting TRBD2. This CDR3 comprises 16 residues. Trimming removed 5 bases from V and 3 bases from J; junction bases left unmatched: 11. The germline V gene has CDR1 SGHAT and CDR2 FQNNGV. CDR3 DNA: TGTGCCAGCAGCCTAGCGGGGCAAGGGGGTTACTACGAGCAGTACTTC. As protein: CASSLAGQGGYYEQYF.

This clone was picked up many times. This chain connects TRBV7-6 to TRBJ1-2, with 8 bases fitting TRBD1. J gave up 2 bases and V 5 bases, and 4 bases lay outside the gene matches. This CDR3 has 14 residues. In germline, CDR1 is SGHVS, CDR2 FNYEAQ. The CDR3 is CASSPGQANYGYTF. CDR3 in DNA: TGTGCCAGCAGCCCGGGACAGGCCAACTATGGCTACACCTTC.

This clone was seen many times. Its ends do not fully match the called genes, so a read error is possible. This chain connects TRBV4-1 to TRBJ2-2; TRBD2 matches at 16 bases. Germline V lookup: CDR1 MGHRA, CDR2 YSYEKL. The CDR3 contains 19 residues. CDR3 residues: CTSSWQGLAGGPDTGELFF. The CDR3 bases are TGCACCAGCAGTTGGCAGGGACTAGCGGGGGGGCCGGACACCGGGGAGCTGTTTTTT.

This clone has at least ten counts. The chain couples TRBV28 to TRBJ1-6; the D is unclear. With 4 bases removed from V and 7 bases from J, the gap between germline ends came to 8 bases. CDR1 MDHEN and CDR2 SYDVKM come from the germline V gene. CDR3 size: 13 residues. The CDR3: CASSSGLNSPLHF. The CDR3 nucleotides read TGTGCCAGCAGTTCCGGGTTGAATTCACCCCTCCACTTT.

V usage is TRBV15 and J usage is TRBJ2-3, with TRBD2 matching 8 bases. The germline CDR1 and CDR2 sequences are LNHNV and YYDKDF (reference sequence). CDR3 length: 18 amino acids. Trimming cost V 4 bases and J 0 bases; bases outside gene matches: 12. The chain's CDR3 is CATSTPRLAGISTDTQYF. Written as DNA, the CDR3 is TGTGCCACCAGCACCCCTCGATTAGCGGGGATTAGCACAGATACGCAGTATTTT.

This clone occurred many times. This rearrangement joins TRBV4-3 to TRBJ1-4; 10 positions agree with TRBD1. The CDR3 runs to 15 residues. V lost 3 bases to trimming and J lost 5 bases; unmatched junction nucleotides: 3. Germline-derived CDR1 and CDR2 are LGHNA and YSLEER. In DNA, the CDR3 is TGCGCCAGCAGCCAGCCGGGACAGGGGAATGAAAAACTGTTTTTT. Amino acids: CASSQPGQGNEKLFF.

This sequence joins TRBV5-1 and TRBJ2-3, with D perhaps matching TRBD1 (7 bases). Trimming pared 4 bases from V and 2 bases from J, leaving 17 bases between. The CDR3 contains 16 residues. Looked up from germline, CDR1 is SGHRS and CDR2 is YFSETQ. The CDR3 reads CASSAQGGLFTDTQYF. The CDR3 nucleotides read TGCGCCAGCAGCGCCCAGGGGGGCCTTTTCACAGATACGCAGTATTTT. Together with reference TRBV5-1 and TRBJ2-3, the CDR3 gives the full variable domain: KAGVTQTPRYLIKTRGQQVTLSCSPISGHRSVSWYQQTPGQGLQFLFEYFSETQRNKGNFPGRFSGRQFSNSRSEMNVSTLELGDSALYLCASSAQGGLFTDTQYFGPGTRLTVL.

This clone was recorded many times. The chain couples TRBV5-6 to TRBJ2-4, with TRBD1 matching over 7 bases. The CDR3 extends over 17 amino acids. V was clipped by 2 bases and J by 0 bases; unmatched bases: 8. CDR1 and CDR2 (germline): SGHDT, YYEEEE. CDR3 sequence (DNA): TGTGCCAGCAGCTTCTACCGACAGGGCCTAGCCAAAAACATTCAGTACTTC. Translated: CASSFYRQGLAKNIQYF.

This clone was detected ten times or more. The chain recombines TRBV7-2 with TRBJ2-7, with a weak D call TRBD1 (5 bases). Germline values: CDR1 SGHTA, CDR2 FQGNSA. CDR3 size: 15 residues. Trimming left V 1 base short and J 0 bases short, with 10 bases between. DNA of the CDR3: TGTGCCAGCAGCTTAGATGACAGCTTCTCCTACGAGCAGTACTTC. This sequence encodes CASSLDDSFSYEQYF.

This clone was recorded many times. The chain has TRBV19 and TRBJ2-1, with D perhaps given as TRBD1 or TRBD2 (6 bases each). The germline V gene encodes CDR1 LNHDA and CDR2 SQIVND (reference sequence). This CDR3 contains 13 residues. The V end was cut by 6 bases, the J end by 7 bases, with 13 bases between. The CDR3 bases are TGTGCCAGTAGCGACCAGGGGAGGAATGAGCAGTTCTTC. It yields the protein CASSDQGRNEQFF.

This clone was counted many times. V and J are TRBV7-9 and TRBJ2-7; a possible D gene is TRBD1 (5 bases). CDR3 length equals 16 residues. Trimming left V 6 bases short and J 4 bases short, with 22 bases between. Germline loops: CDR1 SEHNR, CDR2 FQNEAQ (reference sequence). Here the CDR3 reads CASRELTGLQGYEQYF. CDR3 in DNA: TGTGCCAGCAGGGAGCTAACAGGCTTACAAGGGTACGAGCAGTACTTC.

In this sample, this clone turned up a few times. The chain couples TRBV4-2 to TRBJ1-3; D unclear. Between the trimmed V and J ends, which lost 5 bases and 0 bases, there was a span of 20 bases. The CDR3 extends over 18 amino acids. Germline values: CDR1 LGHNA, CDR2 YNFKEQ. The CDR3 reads CASSSTKTRTISGNTIYF. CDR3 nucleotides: TGTGCCAGCAGCTCGACCAAGACACGCACCATCTCTGGAAACACCATATATTTT.

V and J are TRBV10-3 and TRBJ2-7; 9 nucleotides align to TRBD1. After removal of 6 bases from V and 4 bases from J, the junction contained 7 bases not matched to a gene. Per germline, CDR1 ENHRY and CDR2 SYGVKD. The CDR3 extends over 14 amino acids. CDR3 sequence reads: CAIRPGQGGYEQYF. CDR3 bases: TGTGCCATCAGGCCGGGACAGGGTGGGTACGAGCAGTACTTC.

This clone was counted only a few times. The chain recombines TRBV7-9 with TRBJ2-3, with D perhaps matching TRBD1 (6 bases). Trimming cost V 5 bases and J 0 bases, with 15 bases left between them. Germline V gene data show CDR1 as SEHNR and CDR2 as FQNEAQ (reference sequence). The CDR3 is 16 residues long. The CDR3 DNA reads TGTGCCAGCAGCCCGAGACAGGATAGTAGCACAGATACGCAGTATTTT. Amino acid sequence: CASSPRQDSSTDTQYF. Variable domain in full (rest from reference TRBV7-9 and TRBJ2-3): DTGVSQNPRHKITKRGQNVTFRCDPISEHNRLYWYRQTLGQGPEFLTYFQNEAQLEKSRLLSDRFSAERPKGSFSTLEIQRTEQGDSAMYLCASSPRQDSSTDTQYFGPGTRLTVL.

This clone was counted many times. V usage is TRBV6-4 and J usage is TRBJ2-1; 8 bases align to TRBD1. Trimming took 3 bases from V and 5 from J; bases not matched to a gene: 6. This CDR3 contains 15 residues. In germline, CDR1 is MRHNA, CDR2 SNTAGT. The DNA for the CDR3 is TGTGCCAGCAGTGAGGGAAGACAGGGGAACAATGAGCAGTTCTTC. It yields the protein CASSEGRQGNNEQFF.

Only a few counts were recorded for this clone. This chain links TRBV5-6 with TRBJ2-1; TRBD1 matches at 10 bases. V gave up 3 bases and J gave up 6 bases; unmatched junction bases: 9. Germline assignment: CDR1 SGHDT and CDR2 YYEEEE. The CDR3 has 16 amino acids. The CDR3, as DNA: TGTGCCAGCAGCTGGGGGGACAGGGGTATCTTCAATGAGCAGTTCTTC. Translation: CASSWGDRGIFNEQFF.

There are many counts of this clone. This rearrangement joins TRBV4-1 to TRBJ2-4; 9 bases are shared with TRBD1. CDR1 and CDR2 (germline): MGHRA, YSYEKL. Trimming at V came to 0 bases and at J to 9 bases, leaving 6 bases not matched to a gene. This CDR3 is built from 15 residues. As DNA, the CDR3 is TGCGCCAGCAGCCAAGAGCTCGGGACAGGGTCCATTCAGTACTTC. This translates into CASSQELGTGSIQYF.

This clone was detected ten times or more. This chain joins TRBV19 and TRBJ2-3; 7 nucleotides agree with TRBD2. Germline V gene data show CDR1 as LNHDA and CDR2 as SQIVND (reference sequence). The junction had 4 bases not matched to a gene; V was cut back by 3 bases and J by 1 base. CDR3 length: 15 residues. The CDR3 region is CASSIAGVGTDTQYF. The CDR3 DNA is TGTGCCAGTAGTATCGCGGGGGTCGGCACAGATACGCAGTATTTT.

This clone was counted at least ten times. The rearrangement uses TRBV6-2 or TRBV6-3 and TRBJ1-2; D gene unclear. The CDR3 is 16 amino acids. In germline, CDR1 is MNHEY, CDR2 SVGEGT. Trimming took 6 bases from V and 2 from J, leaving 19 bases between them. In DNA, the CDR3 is TGTGCCAGCAGCACCGTTTTAACGGGGAGGAACTATGGCTACACCTTC. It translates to CASSTVLTGRNYGYTF.

CDR3: CASMRPSRGGHYEQYF. The DNA for the CDR3 is TGTGCCAGCATGCGGCCGTCCAGGGGTGGGCACTACGAGCAGTACTTC. V and J are TRBV6-2 or TRBV6-3 and TRBJ2-7, with D possibly matching TRBD1 (6 bases). The germline V gene encodes CDR1 MNHEY and CDR2 SVGEGT. The CDR3 runs to 16 residues. Deletions cut 7 bases from V and 3 bases from J, with 22 bases between.

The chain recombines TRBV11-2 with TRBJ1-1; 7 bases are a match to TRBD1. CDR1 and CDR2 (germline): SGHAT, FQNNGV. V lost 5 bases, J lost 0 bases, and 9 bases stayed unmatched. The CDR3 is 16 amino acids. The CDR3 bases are TGTGCCAGCAGCCCAATCGAGGGGGCTGTGAACACTGAAGCTTTCTTT. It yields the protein CASSPIEGAVNTEAFF.